Listed here are 23 T cell receptor beta chains from one sample, sequenced in a study of graft-versus-host responses after intestinal transplantation (dated by TCRdb to about 2021). Their target antigens are unknown. The time point tag for this specimen amounts to: cells obtained before transplantation from donor or recipient. Library generation was performed with the immunoSEQ multiplex PCR assay. As stored in TCRdb, this immuneACCESS dataset retains in-frame rearrangements with V and J assigned. A fraction of the clones does not appear; measured against another copy, unresolved V genes explain less than half of the discrepancy, and the remainder lacks a known reason. This sample holds 85,000 to 100,000 clones; around 93% were observed only once. Over 0.06% of the sample is in the top ten clones. The sequencing here drew on unstimulated CD8+ T cells sorted from spleen or lymph node cells, taken before transplant. The receptors shown here come from a human donor who was the organ donor for an intestinal transplant.

The chain combines TRBV6-1 with TRBJ2-1; D possibly corresponds to TRBD2 (6 bases). CDR3 size: 16 residues. Trimming shortened V by 1 base and J by 4 bases, and 14 bases separated the two germline ends. Germline V CDR1 and CDR2: MNHNS, SASEGT. Here the CDR3 DNA reads TGTGCCAGCAGTGAAGGTGGCGGGACTTCTTACAATGAGCAGTTCTTC. Translation gives CASSEGGGTSYNEQFF.

The genes are TRBV5-6 and TRBJ2-1; no clear D gene. Germline values: CDR1 SGHDT, CDR2 YYEEEE. V shed 4 bases and J shed 12 bases, with 17 bases lying between them. CDR3 length: 13 amino acids. The DNA of the CDR3 is TGTGCCAGCAGCCCGATAAACACAGATCGGCAGTTCTTC. Translating it yields CASSPINTDRQFF.

The chain couples TRBV4-1 to TRBJ2-1; 13 nucleotides agree with TRBD2. The length of the CDR3 is 18 residues. Per the germline V gene, CDR1 is MGHRA and CDR2 is YSYEKL. The junction had 5 bases not matched to a gene; V was cut back by 3 bases and J by 0 bases. CDR3 protein: CASSHGTSGVSSYNEQFF. In DNA, the CDR3 is TGCGCCAGCAGCCATGGGACTAGCGGGGTAAGCTCCTACAATGAGCAGTTCTTC.

This chain connects TRBV2 to TRBJ2-1, with TRBD2 identical over 11 bases. Germline CDR1 SNHLY, CDR2 FYNNEI. The length of the CDR3 is 14 residues. The J segment lost 8 bases and the V segment lost 9 bases, leaving 9 bases of the junction unmatched. The CDR3 sequence: CASLAGGPRDEQFF. The CDR3 region has the DNA TGTGCCAGTTTAGCGGGAGGGCCGAGGGATGAGCAGTTCTTC. The entire variable domain, with the rest obtained from reference TRBV2 and TRBJ2-1, is as follows: EPEVTQTPSHQVTQMGQEVILRCVPISNHLYFYWYRQILGQKVEFLVSFYNNEISEKSEIFDDQFSVERPDGSNFTLKIRSTKLEDSAMYFCASLAGGPRDEQFFGPGTRLTVL.

The rearrangement uses TRBV5-1 and TRBJ2-1, with 7 bases matching TRBD2. Germline lookup yields CDR1 SGHRS and CDR2 YFSETQ. V shed 0 bases and J 0 bases; nucleotides not matched to a gene: 9. CDR3 length: 18 residues. CDR3 sequence reads: CASSLGEGYSSSYNEQFF. The CDR3 coding sequence is TGCGCCAGCAGCTTGGGGGAGGGCTATTCCAGCTCCTACAATGAGCAGTTCTTC.

J is TRBJ1-1 and V is TRBV4-2, with D unresolved. Trimming stripped 2 bases from V and 10 bases from J, with 23 bases between. The CDR3 is made up of 16 amino acids. The germline CDR1 and CDR2 sequences are LGHNA and YNFKEQ. The CDR3 DNA reads as TGTGCCAGCAGCCAATCGGTTGGGCCCCTATTCGGTGGAGCTTTCTTT. Amino acid sequence: CASSQSVGPLFGGAFF.

The rearrangement links TRBV18 to TRBJ1-1; a possible D gene is TRBD1 (5 bases). Germline V gene data show CDR1 as KGHSH and CDR2 as LQKENI. This CDR3 is built from 18 residues. V shed 6 bases and J shed 0 bases, with 23 bases lying between them. CDR3 loop: CASSSSGRRGLMNTEAFF. The CDR3 DNA follows: TGTGCCAGCTCGTCTTCGGGGCGTCGGGGACTAATGAACACTGAAGCTTTCTTT.

The rearrangement links TRBV7-9 to TRBJ1-2; D is unclear. Trimming cost V 2 bases and J 3 bases, with 4 bases left between them. The CDR3 is made up of 12 amino acids. CDR1 SEHNR and CDR2 FQNEAQ come from the germline V gene (reference sequence). In DNA form, the CDR3 reads TGTGCCAGCAGCTTATCCGACTATGGCTACACCTTC. It specifies CASSLSDYGYTF. The whole variable domain, filled in from reference TRBV7-9 and TRBJ1-2, reads DTGVSQNPRHKITKRGQNVTFRCDPISEHNRLYWYRQTLGQGPEFLTYFQNEAQLEKSRLLSDRFSAERPKGSFSTLEIQRTEQGDSAMYLCASSLSDYGYTFGSGTRLTVV.

The V and J genes are TRBV7-9 and TRBJ2-5; D is possibly TRBD2 (5 bases). Germline V CDR1 and CDR2: SEHNR, FQNEAQ (reference sequence). The CDR3 runs 15 residues. V lost 1 base and J lost 3, with 12 bases in between. CDR3 nucleotides: TGTGCCAGCAGCTTAGTCTCCGGGGAGAAAGAGACCCAGTACTTC. Amino acids: CASSLVSGEKETQYF.

The chain has TRBV11-3 and TRBJ2-7; a weak D match, TRBD2 (5 bases). Trimming took 5 bases from V and 5 from J, leaving 19 bases between them. CDR1 is SGHNT, CDR2 YENEEA, per germline. The CDR3 contains 15 residues. CDR3 sequence: CASSDTTRDINEQYF. CDR3 in DNA: TGTGCCAGCAGCGACACAACTCGGGATATCAACGAGCAGTACTTC.

This clone has just one count. The rearrangement joins TRBV5-1 to TRBJ1-1, with D unclear. With 3 bases removed from V and 5 bases from J, the gap between germline ends came to 8 bases. The CDR3 sequence is 12 residues long. Germline CDR1 and CDR2: SGHRS and YFSETQ. The CDR3 loop reads CASSSGFTEAFF. The CDR3 nucleotides read TGCGCCAGCAGCTCAGGCTTTACTGAAGCTTTCTTT.

The chain carries TRBV5-1 and TRBJ2-3; 8 nucleotides match TRBD1. CDR3 length: 15 residues. The germline V gene encodes CDR1 SGHRS and CDR2 YFSETQ. Trimming cost V 3 bases and J 6 bases; bases outside gene matches: 9. The CDR3 is CASSYPGTGEDTQYF. CDR3 nucleotides: TGCGCCAGCAGCTACCCCGGGACAGGAGAGGATACGCAGTATTTT.

This rearrangement joins TRBV13 to TRBJ2-5; D gene uncertain. CDR3 length equals 13 residues. V was pared by 2 bases and J by 0 bases, with 4 bases between. Germline lookup yields CDR1 PRHDT and CDR2 FYEKMQ (reference sequence). CDR3: CASSLSDQETQYF. In nucleotides, the CDR3 is TGTGCCAGCAGCTTATCCGACCAAGAGACCCAGTACTTC.

This chain joins TRBV4-1 and TRBJ2-1; TRBD1 agrees at 8 bases. There are 16 residues in the CDR3. Germline V gene sequence: CDR1 MGHRA, CDR2 YSYEKL. After removal of 1 base from V and 4 bases from J, the junction contained 6 bases not matched to a gene. CDR3 in DNA: TGCGCCAGCAGCCAAGTTTGGGGACAGGAATACAATGAGCAGTTCTTC. Translating it yields CASSQVWGQEYNEQFF.

The chain joins TRBV7-3 to TRBJ2-3; weak D call: TRBD2 (6 bases). CDR1 is SGHTA and CDR2 is FQGTGA in the germline V gene. V was trimmed by 1 base and J by 0 bases, leaving 14 bases between them. There are 17 residues in the CDR3. CDR3 bases: TGTGCCAGCAGCTTAAATGGGCGGGGCTTGAGCACAGATACGCAGTATTTT. Its protein is CASSLNGRGLSTDTQYF.

The J gene is TRBJ2-7, the V gene TRBV6-5; no clear D gene. Between the trimmed V and J ends, which lost 0 bases and 2 bases, there was a span of 14 bases. CDR1 MNHEY and CDR2 SVGAGI come from the germline V gene. The CDR3 runs 16 residues. The CDR3 sequence: CASSYSTQRPTYEQYF. DNA of the CDR3: TGTGCCAGCAGTTACTCAACCCAGCGCCCAACCTACGAGCAGTACTTC.

The CDR3 protein is CASSLDTGYHGYTF. The CDR3 DNA is TGTGCCAGCAGCCTGGACACAGGATACCATGGCTACACCTTC. This rearrangement joins TRBV13 to TRBJ1-2, with D tentatively TRBD1 (5 bases). The CDR3 sequence is 14 residues long. Trimming took 5 bases from V and 6 from J, leaving 16 bases between them. Germline V lookup: CDR1 PRHDT, CDR2 FYEKMQ (reference sequence). The variable domain in full, with the rest retrieved from reference TRBV13 and TRBJ1-2, is AAGVIQSPRHLIKEKRETATLKCYPIPRHDTVYWYQQGPGQDPQFLISFYEKMQSDKGSIPDRFSAQQFSDYHSELNMSSLELGDSALYFCASSLDTGYHGYTFGSGTRLTVV.

The V gene is TRBV6-5, the J gene TRBJ1-6, with D hard to call. Germline lookup yields CDR1 MNHEY and CDR2 SVGAGI. V dropped 2 bases and J dropped 9 bases, with 8 bases sitting between them. The CDR3 is 13 amino acids. The DNA for the CDR3 is TGTGCCAGCAGTTACAGCTCGGTTTCACCCCTCCACTTT. Amino acid sequence: CASSYSSVSPLHF.

The CDR3 is CASSLRRLGLPYTGELFF. CDR3 in DNA: TGTGCCAGTAGTCTCCGTCGTCTGGGACTACCATACACCGGGGAGCTGTTTTTT. The V and J genes are TRBV19 and TRBJ2-2; TRBD2 aligns across 7 bases. This CDR3 region has 18 residues. V shed 5 bases and J 3 bases; nucleotides not matched to a gene: 15. Germline loops: CDR1 LNHDA, CDR2 SQIVND (reference sequence).

This chain uses TRBV28 with TRBJ1-1, with D tentatively TRBD1 (6 bases). This CDR3 comprises 15 residues. Germline loops: CDR1 MDHEN, CDR2 SYDVKM. V was trimmed by 6 bases and J by 0 bases, leaving 14 bases between them. CDR3 nucleotide sequence: TGTGCCAGCAGCCCCCTGGGGGGGCTGAACACTGAAGCTTTCTTT. Encoded protein: CASSPLGGLNTEAFF.

The chain couples TRBV9 to TRBJ2-1; 14 bases match TRBD2. Trimming cost V 2 bases and J 8 bases; bases outside gene matches: 3. Germline V lookup: CDR1 SGDLS, CDR2 YYNGEE. The CDR3 is made up of 15 amino acids. CDR3 DNA sequence: TGTGCCAGCAGCGTCGGGACTAGCGGGAGCTATGAGCAGTTCTTC. It specifies CASSVGTSGSYEQFF. The variable domain in full, with the rest retrieved from reference TRBV9 and TRBJ2-1, is DSGVTQTPKHLITATGQRVTLRCSPRSGDLSVYWYQQSLDQGLQFLIQYYNGEERAKGNILERFSAQQFPDLHSELNLSSLELGDSALYFCASSVGTSGSYEQFFGPGTRLTVL.

The chain is built from TRBV5-8 and TRBJ2-1; possibly TRBD1 for D (6 bases). The CDR3 is made up of 15 amino acids. V shed 4 bases and J shed 0 bases, with 11 bases lying between them. In germline, CDR1 is SGHTS, CDR2 YDEGEE. The CDR3 loop is CASSPGQTSYNEQFF. The CDR3 DNA sequence: TGTGCCAGCAGCCCCGGACAGACCTCCTACAATGAGCAGTTCTTC.

This clone appeared a single time. This chain uses TRBV6-5 with TRBJ2-5; TRBD1 matches at 7 bases. The J call may be wrong; the DNA end is better matched by TRBJ2-7. Looked up from germline, CDR1 is MNHEY and CDR2 is SVGAGI. The CDR3 has 15 residues. The CDR3 bases are TGTGCCAGCAGTCGCCTGACAGGGAAATCCTACGAGCAGTACTTC. Its protein product is CASSRLTGKSYEQYF.